This is a list of T cell receptor beta chains from one sample in a study of vaccination and CD4 T cells after COVID-19. These TCRs are of unknown antigen specificity. One entry per CDR3 protein results from TCRdb running MiXCR on the PCR reads. Among about 20,000 distinct CDR3 sequences listed, around 50% were seen once. The sequenced material came from CD4+ T cells from blood, cultured in vitro. These receptors originate from a human donor who had recovered from COVID-19. Each CDR3 is given with its conserved first and last residue. D genes are given only for firm matches. Not every row has a clone size; where given, it reads once, few, many or a size class.

CASTPDVGNSPLHF	TGTGCCAGCACCCCCGACGTAGGAAATTCACCCCTCCACTTT	TRBV7-6	TRBJ1-6	NA	NA
CASSGVTSGRVGTQYF	TGTGCCAGCAGCGGGGTTACTAGCGGGAGGGTGGGTACGCAGTATTTT	TRBV6-1	TRBJ2-3	NA	TRBD2
CASSVASGGNSPLHF	TGTGCCAGCAGCGTAGCGTCAGGGGGTAATTCACCCCTCCACTTT	TRBV9	TRBJ1-6	NA	TRBD1
CASSLPGQGNLFGYTF	TGTGCCAGCAGCTTACCGGGACAGGGGAACCTTTTTGGCTACACCTTC	TRBV7-8	TRBJ1-2	NA	TRBD1
CASSVGGEQYF	TGTGCCAGCAGTGTTGGGGGTGAGCAGTACTTC	TRBV6-1	TRBJ2-7	NA	NA
CRPGYVSGYTF	TGCAGACCGGGGTATGTCTCGGGCTACACCTTC	TRBV20-1	TRBJ1-2	few	NA
CAWTSGETQYF	TGTGCCTGGACTAGCGGGGAGACCCAGTACTTC	TRBV30	TRBJ2-5	NA	TRBD2
CASSLDSTDTQYF	TGTGCCAGCAGCTTAGACAGTACAGATACGCAGTATTTT	TRBV11-2	TRBJ2-3	NA	NA
CSARVTLGQPNTEAFF	TGCAGTGCTAGAGTTACGCTGGGACAACCGAACACTGAAGCTTTCTTT	TRBV20-1	TRBJ1-1	few	NA
CAISERDGRASIGELFF	TGTGCCATCAGTGAGCGTGACGGGAGGGCCTCGATCGGGGAGCTGTTTTTT	TRBV10-3	TRBJ2-2	NA	TRBD2
CASSPGPWGPLHF	TGTGCCAGCAGTCCCGGCCCTTGGGGGCCCCTCCACTTT	TRBV27	TRBJ1-6	NA	NA
CSVMTSGAYREQFF	TGCAGCGTTATGACTAGCGGGGCCTACAGGGAGCAGTTCTTC	TRBV29-1	TRBJ2-1	NA	TRBD2
CASSSTGSETQYF	TGTGCCAGCAGCTCGACAGGATCGGAGACCCAGTACTTC	TRBV6-1	TRBJ2-5	NA	NA
CASSLGGGARSFTEAFF	TGTGCCAGCAGCTTAGGTGGTGGGGCGCGTAGTTTTACTGAAGCTTTCTTT	TRBV7-2	TRBJ1-1	NA	NA
CASSLARAAQNTEAFF	TGTGCCAGCAGCTTAGCTCGGGCAGCGCAGAACACTGAAGCTTTCTTT	TRBV11-3	TRBJ1-1	NA	NA
CASSEPLRQGGQPQHF	TGTGCCAGCAGTGAACCCTTACGACAGGGAGGTCAGCCCCAGCATTTT	TRBV6-1	TRBJ1-5	NA	TRBD1
CSARETDSPLHF	TGCAGTGCTAGAGAAACAGATTCACCCCTCCACTTT	TRBV20-1	TRBJ1-6	NA	NA
CASNLQGVEGETQYF	TGCGCCAGCAACCTACAGGGGGTGGAGGGTGAGACCCAGTACTTC	TRBV5-1	TRBJ2-5	once	TRBD1
CASNFYADTQYF	TGTGCCAGCAATTTTTACGCAGATACGCAGTATTTT	TRBV2	TRBJ2-3	NA	NA
CATSDERGEAFF	TGTGCCACCAGTGATGAGCGGGGAGAAGCTTTCTTT	TRBV24-1	TRBJ1-1	once	NA
CASSPGLADSEQYF	TGTGCCAGCAGCCCCGGACTTGCGGACTCGGAGCAGTACTTC	TRBV11-3	TRBJ2-7	NA	NA
CSVVGGYTGELFF	TGCAGCGTTGTGGGGGGATACACCGGGGAGCTGTTTTTT	TRBV29-1	TRBJ2-2	NA	NA
CASSVAGRELTDTQYF	TGTGCCAGCAGCGTAGCAGGCAGGGAGTTGACAGATACGCAGTATTTT	TRBV9	TRBJ2-3	NA	NA
CASSDWGSYEQYF	TGCGCCAGCAGTGATTGGGGCTCCTACGAGCAGTACTTC	TRBV10-2	TRBJ2-7	few	NA
CASSYSRALYGYTF	TGTGCCAGCAGTTACAGCAGGGCCTTGTATGGCTACACCTTC	TRBV6-2/TRBV6-3	TRBJ1-2	NA	NA
CASSIPTGINSPLHF	TGTGCCAGTAGTATCCCTACAGGAATAAATTCACCCCTCCACTTT	TRBV19	TRBJ1-6	NA	NA
CASSPYWGGTNTEAFF	TGTGCCAGCTCACCTTATTGGGGGGGCACCAACACTGAAGCTTTCTTT	TRBV18	TRBJ1-1	NA	NA
CAWGLIQGPYTF	TGTGCCTGGGGCCTTATACAGGGGCCCTACACCTTC	TRBV30	TRBJ1-2	NA	TRBD1
CSASGTSGYNEQFF	TGCAGTGCTAGCGGGACTAGCGGCTACAATGAGCAGTTCTTC	TRBV20-1	TRBJ2-1	NA	TRBD2
CSAILTTNYEQYF	TGCAGTGCTATACTGACAACAAACTACGAGCAGTACTTC	TRBV20-1	TRBJ2-7	few	NA
CATSRGTGVYNEQFF	TGTGCCACCAGCAGAGGGACAGGGGTTTACAATGAGCAGTTCTTC	TRBV15	TRBJ2-1	NA	TRBD1
CAWSANRGRVDGYTF	TGTGCCTGGAGTGCGAACAGGGGGCGAGTAGATGGCTACACCTTC	TRBV30	TRBJ1-2	NA	TRBD1
CAWGATGLAGETQYF	TGTGCCTGGGGAGCGACGGGACTAGCGGGAGAGACCCAGTACTTC	TRBV30	TRBJ2-5	NA	TRBD2
CASSEQGGLGNTIYF	TGTGCCAGCAGTGAGCAGGGGGGGCTTGGAAACACCATATATTTT	TRBV6-1	TRBJ1-3	NA	TRBD1
CASSLGPRTDTQYF	TGTGCCAGCAGCCTAGGGCCCCGCACAGATACGCAGTATTTT	TRBV7-3	TRBJ2-3	NA	NA
CASSREMDGNTIYF	TGTGCCAGCAGTAGAGAAATGGATGGAAACACCATATATTTT	TRBV6-1	TRBJ1-3	few	NA
CASSRLSGQVNQPQHF	TGTGCCAGCAGTCGTCTGTCAGGACAGGTTAATCAGCCCCAGCATTTT	TRBV27	TRBJ1-5	NA	TRBD1
CASSSGLAGVLETQYF	TGTGCCAGCAGCTCCGGACTAGCGGGAGTACTAGAGACCCAGTACTTC	TRBV5-8	TRBJ2-5	NA	TRBD2
CASSPPGSLNTEAFF	TGTGCCAGCAGCCCCCCCGGCAGCTTGAACACTGAAGCTTTCTTT	TRBV7-9	TRBJ1-1	NA	NA
CASSYSIGVGTEAFF	TGTGCCAGCAGTTACTCGATAGGGGTCGGCACTGAAGCTTTCTTT	TRBV6-2/TRBV6-3	TRBJ1-1	NA	NA
CSATGQGGGYTF	TGCAGTGCTACAGGCCAGGGTGGCGGCTACACCTTC	TRBV20-1	TRBJ1-2	NA	NA
CASSKGGTAGNQPQHF	TGTGCCAGCAGCAAGGGCGGGACGGCAGGCAATCAGCCCCAGCATTTT	TRBV21-1	TRBJ1-5	NA	NA
CASSLQGQSTEAFF	TGTGCCAGCAGCCTCCAGGGACAGAGTACTGAAGCTTTCTTT	TRBV7-9	TRBJ1-1	few	TRBD1
CASSLGQGNNNSPLHF	TGTGCCAGCAGTTTGGGACAGGGGAATAATAATTCACCCCTCCACTTT	TRBV27	TRBJ1-6	few	TRBD1